This entry concerns a single T cell receptor beta chain. This specimen includes other DNA sequences encoding the same CDR3. Profiled with immunoSEQ multiplex PCR; TCRdb holds only in-frame clones, not every one. This sample has roughly 700,000 clones; 80% to 90% occur once, and the top ten carry around 1.4%. Treatment meaning: some 19 received Ad26.COV2.S at low or high dose, single or two shots; roughly five received placebo; per-sample allocation not given. The investigators took samples on day 63 after the first vaccine or placebo injection. The sample belongs to a study of Ad26.COV2.S vaccination and SARS-CoV-2 variants. The CDR3 is made up of 13 amino acids. Germline-derived CDR1 and CDR2 are SGHAT and FQNNGV. V lost 3 bases and J 3 bases, leaving 8 bases between the germline ends.

The rearrangement uses TRBV11-2 and TRBJ2-5, with D tentatively TRBD2 (6 bases). The starting material was peripheral blood, obtained in a trial of Ad26.COV2.S vaccine versus placebo. The clonotype originates from a person aged 18-60 years who received the Ad26.COV2.S COVID-19 vaccine or a placebo. The CDR3 DNA follows: TGTGCCAGCAGCTTTAGCGGTGAAGAGACCCAGTACTTC. Its translation is CASSFSGEETQYF.